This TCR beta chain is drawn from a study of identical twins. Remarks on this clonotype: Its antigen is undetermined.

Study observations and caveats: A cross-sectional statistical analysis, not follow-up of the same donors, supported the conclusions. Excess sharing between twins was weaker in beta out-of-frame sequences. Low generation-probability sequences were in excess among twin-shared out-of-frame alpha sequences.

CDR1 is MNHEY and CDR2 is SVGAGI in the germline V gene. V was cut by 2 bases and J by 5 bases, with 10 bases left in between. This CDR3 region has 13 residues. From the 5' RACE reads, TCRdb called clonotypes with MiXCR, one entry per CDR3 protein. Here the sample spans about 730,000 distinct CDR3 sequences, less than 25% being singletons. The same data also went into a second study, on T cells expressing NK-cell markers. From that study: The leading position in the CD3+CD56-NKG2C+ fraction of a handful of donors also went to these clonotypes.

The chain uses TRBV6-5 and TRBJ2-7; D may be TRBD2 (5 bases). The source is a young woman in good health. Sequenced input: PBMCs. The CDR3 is CASSYGIGDEQYF. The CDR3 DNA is TGTGCCAGCAGTTACGGCATCGGGGACGAGCAGTACTTC.